This TCR beta chain was retrieved from a study of T cells in tumors after PD-1 blockade. Background on the study: Peripheral blood samples averaged 36,536 unique clonotypes and some 120,000 templates.

Method: immunoSEQ multiplex PCR; TCRdb's copy keeps in-frame clones and lacks some. This sample carries tens of thousands of clones, approximately 79% of them seen once, and the ten largest clones take 7.5% to 9.5%. Looked up from germline, CDR1 is MNHEY and CDR2 is SMNVEV (reference sequence). The CDR3 is 13 residues long. Trimming removed 7 bases at V and 7 bases at J, with 11 bases between. The rearrangement joins TRBV27 to TRBJ1-6; D uncertain. This sample comprised PBMCs, obtained before anti-PD-1 therapy. The source is a human donor with advanced basal cell or squamous cell carcinoma (not recorded which). In DNA form, the CDR3 reads TGTGCCAGCACGGGTCGAGGGAATTCACCCCTCCACTTT. Its translation: CASTGRGNSPLHF.